This record covers a single T cell receptor beta chain. The antigen remains undetermined. The read falls 3 residues short of the CDR3 end, and the missing part is taken from the germline J gene. All participants had a single incident cervical HPV16 infection, and prevalent HPV16 infections were excluded. This sample is part of a study of T cells in women clearing cervical HPV infection. About the study: Cases were women with histologically confirmed HPV16-related CIN3 or worse, including 2 invasive cancers. Cases' blood sampling followed lesion detection by median about 150 days (90 to 200). Study-wide results and caveats: Cases and controls were distinguished at AUC about 0.8 by richness and V genes.

Deletions cut 2 bases from V and 0 bases from J, with 8 bases between. The V gene's germline CDR1 is MNHNS and CDR2 SASEGT. The CDR3 consists of 15 residues. This table comes from immunoSEQ multiplex PCR, and its TCRdb copy is limited to in-frame clones, with some not included. The sample table includes some 20,000 clones. The clonotype was recovered from a woman between 18 and 70 years old with a cervical HPV16 infection that either progressed to CIN3+ or cleared (not recorded which). The source material was blood buffy coat. The chain joins TRBV6-1 to TRBJ1-5; D remains unclear. The CDR3 loop reads CASSEPIHSNQPQHF. The covered CDR3 bases are TGTGCCAGCAGTGAACCGATACATAGCAATCAGCCC.